These T cell receptor beta chains were read from a single sample in a study of control samples from healthy donors and cancer patients. Profiled with immunoSEQ multiplex PCR; TCRdb holds only in-frame clones, not every one. This sample has approximately 120,000 clones, with over 75% found just once. Sequences were obtained from blood. The source is a human donor in good health. The donor label of this sample is uncertain. Each CDR3 is given with its conserved first and last residue. Clone size appears in some rows only: once, few, many, or a class for an expanded clone.

V: TRBV2; size: NA; J: TRBJ2-7; CDR3: CASVRASYEQYF
V: TRBV5-6; size: NA; J: TRBJ1-1; CDR3: CASSLGRVEAFF
V: TRBV6-2/TRBV6-3; size: few; J: TRBJ2-5; CDR3: CASSYTVERKTQETQYF
V: TRBV6-1; size: NA; J: TRBJ1-2; CDR3: CASSESGRVWGYTF
V: TRBV12-5; size: NA; J: TRBJ1-5; CDR3: CASGLVGSNQPQHF
V: TRBV30; size: NA; J: TRBJ1-3; CDR3: CASRMGVGNTIYF
V: TRBV18; size: once; J: TRBJ2-3; CDR3: CASSPTTGTGGTDTQYF
V: TRBV29-1; size: NA; J: TRBJ1-1; CDR3: CSGKGQADTEAFF
V: TRBV7-2; size: once; J: TRBJ2-6; CDR3: CASSLGKRISGANVLTF
V: TRBV5-1; size: NA; J: TRBJ2-7; CDR3: CASSLAPGGFEQYF
V: TRBV18; size: NA; J: TRBJ1-1; CDR3: CASSPGGAKGDTEAFF
V: TRBV4-1; size: NA; J: TRBJ2-7; CDR3: CASSQGRDAAYEQYF
V: TRBV7-2; size: NA; J: TRBJ2-3; CDR3: CASSRDSYSTQYF
V: TRBV10-1; size: NA; J: TRBJ2-1; CDR3: CASSESRGNSYNEQFF
V: TRBV5-1; size: few; J: TRBJ1-1; CDR3: CASSMELGQVNTEAFF
V: TRBV11-3; size: once; J: TRBJ2-3; CDR3: CASSRGQGIADTQYF
V: TRBV29-1; size: NA; J: TRBJ2-2; CDR3: CSVDRAPGELFF
V: TRBV27; size: NA; J: TRBJ1-6; CDR3: CASSPSAPGGNSPLHF
V: TRBV29-1; size: NA; J: TRBJ1-1; CDR3: CSVDSGDESGVNTEAFF
V: TRBV5-5; size: NA; J: TRBJ2-1; CDR3: CASSRGGAFDEQFF
V: TRBV27; size: once; J: TRBJ1-4; CDR3: CASSSLTGTVKLFF
V: TRBV7-2; size: NA; J: TRBJ2-7; CDR3: CASSRTVYEQYF
V: TRBV28; size: NA; J: TRBJ1-2; CDR3: CASRRTETYGYTF
V: TRBV11-2; size: NA; J: TRBJ2-1; CDR3: CASSLDLRGNEQFF
V: TRBV19; size: NA; J: TRBJ2-2; CDR3: CATADRNTGELFF
V: TRBV2; size: NA; J: TRBJ2-2; CDR3: CASQKDRSNTGELFF
V: TRBV6-5; size: NA; J: TRBJ1-6; CDR3: CASSYSGGQGTPLHF
V: TRBV10-3; size: NA; J: TRBJ2-7; CDR3: CAISDRLAGDDIYEQYF
V: TRBV7-8; size: NA; J: TRBJ2-5; CDR3: CASSWDRRETQYF
V: TRBV2; size: NA; J: TRBJ1-4; CDR3: CASSVVSGEKLFF
V: TRBV12-5; size: NA; J: TRBJ2-7; CDR3: CASSTDGYEQYF
V: TRBV6-1; size: NA; J: TRBJ2-1; CDR3: CASSEARVGEQFF
V: TRBV30; size: NA; J: TRBJ2-4; CDR3: CAWKSGGNKNIQYF
V: TRBV5-1; size: NA; J: TRBJ1-5; CDR3: CASSLGDNQPQHF
V: TRBV24-1; size: NA; J: TRBJ2-5; CDR3: CATSDLDGETQYF
V: TRBV7-2; size: NA; J: TRBJ2-7; CDR3: CASSLAFPFLSYEQYF
V: TRBV19; size: NA; J: TRBJ2-1; CDR3: CATGLAGGRRNEQFF